The entry below describes one TCR beta chain. All sequencing subjects had displayed CD8+CD57+ cell expansion on flow cytometry. Every patient was diagnosed with severe acquired aplastic anemia. The template for TCR beta VDJ and CDR3 sequence profiling was genomic DNA. TCRdb re-called the reads through MiXCR, storing one row per CDR3 protein. This sample carries some 140,000 distinct CDR3 sequences, approximately 52% of them seen once, and the ten largest clones take about 12%. The data belong to a study of CD8+CD57+ T cells in acquired aplastic anemia. Germline assignment: CDR1 SGHTA and CDR2 FQGTGA. V was cut by 1 base and J by 2 bases, with 6 bases left in between. The CDR3 extends over 15 amino acids.

The TCR comes from a human donor with aplastic anemia. Sequenced: sorted CD4+, CD8+, or CD8+CD57+ T cells (not recorded which) from PBMCs. The gene calls are TRBV7-3 and TRBJ2-6; D gene uncertain. CDR3 sequence reads: CASSLKSAGANVLTF. CDR3 in DNA: TGTGCCAGCAGCTTAAAGTCCGCTGGGGCCAACGTCCTGACTTTC.